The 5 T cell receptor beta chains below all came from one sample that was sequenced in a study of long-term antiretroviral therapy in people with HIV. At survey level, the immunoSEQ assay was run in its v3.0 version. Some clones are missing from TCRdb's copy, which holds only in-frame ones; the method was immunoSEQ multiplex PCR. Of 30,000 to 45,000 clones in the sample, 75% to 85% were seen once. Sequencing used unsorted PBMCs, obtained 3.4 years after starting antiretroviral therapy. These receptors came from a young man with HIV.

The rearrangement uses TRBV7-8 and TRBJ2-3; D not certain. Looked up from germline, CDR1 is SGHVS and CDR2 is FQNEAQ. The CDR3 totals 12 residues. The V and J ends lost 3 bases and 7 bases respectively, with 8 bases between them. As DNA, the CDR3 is TGTGCCAGCAGCTTCTCAGAGAATACGCAGTATTTT. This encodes CASSFSENTQYF. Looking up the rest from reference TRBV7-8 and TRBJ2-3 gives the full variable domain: GAGVSQSPRYKVAKRGQDVALRCDPISGHVSLFWYQQALGQGPEFLTYFQNEAQLDKSGLPSDRFFAERPEGSVSTLKIQRTQQEDSAVYLCASSFSENTQYFGPGTRLTVL.

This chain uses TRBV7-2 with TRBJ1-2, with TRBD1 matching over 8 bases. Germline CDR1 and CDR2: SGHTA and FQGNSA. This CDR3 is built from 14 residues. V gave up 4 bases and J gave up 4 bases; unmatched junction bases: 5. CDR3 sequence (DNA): TGTGCCAGCAGCTGGCAGGGGGCTTCCTATGGCTACACCTTC. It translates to CASSWQGASYGYTF.

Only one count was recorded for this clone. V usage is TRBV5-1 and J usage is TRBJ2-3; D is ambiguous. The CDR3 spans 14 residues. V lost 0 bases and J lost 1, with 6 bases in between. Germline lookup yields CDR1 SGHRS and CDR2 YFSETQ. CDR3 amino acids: CASSLGFRTDTQYF. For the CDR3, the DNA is TGCGCCAGCAGCTTGGGTTTCCGCACAGATACGCAGTATTTT.

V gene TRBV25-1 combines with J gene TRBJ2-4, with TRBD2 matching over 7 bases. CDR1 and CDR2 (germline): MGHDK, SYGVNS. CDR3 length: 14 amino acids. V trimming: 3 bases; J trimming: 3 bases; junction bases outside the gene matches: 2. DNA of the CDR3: TGTGCCAGCAGTGATGGGACTAACAAAAACATTCAGTACTTC. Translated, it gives CASSDGTNKNIQYF.

The DNA for the CDR3 is TGCGCCAGCAGCCAAGAACGGGGCACTGTGTACGAGCAGTACTTC. Encoded protein: CASSQERGTVYEQYF. This chain links TRBV4-1 with TRBJ2-7; D might be TRBD1 or TRBD2, each matching 5 bases. The V end was cut by 0 bases, the J end by 4 bases, with 13 bases between. The CDR3 is made up of 15 amino acids. Germline V lookup: CDR1 MGHRA, CDR2 YSYEKL.